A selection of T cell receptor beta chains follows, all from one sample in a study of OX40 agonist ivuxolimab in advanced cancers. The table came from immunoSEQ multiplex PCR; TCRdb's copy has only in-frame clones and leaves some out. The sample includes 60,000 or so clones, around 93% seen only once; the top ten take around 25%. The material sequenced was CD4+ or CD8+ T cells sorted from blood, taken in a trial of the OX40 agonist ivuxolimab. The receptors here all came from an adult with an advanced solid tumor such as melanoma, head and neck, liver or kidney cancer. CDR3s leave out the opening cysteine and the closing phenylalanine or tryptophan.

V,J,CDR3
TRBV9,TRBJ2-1,ASSVGSYNEQF
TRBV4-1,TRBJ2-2,AIESPAILELF
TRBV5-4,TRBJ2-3,ASSWALSTDTQY
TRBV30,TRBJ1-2,AWSENSGLLGYT
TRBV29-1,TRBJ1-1,SVEGRRESTEAF
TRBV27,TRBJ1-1,ASTSLGAGNTEAF
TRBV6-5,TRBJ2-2,ASSYGGGPRTGELF
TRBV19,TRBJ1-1,ASIWATGTDNTEAF
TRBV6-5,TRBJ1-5,ASSTTGGLEF
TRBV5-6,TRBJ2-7,ASSSSQGFIYEQY
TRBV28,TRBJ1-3,ASSPPGSGNTIY
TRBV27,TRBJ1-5,ASSTLGGTLGQPQH
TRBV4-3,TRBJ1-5,ASSRTGESNQPQH
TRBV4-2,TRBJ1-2,ASSPEIQGYGYT
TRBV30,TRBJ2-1,AWSEGEQF
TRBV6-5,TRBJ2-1,ASGEYSSYNEQF
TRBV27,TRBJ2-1,ASSLSSYNEQF
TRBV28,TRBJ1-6,ASRNIWGRNNSPLH
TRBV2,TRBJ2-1,ATYGTSGTDEQF
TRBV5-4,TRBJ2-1,ASSIPAGRYNEQF
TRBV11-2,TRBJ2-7,ASSLALAGYEQY
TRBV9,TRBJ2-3,ASSVVSTDTQY
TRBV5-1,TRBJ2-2,ASSPGTGPGELF
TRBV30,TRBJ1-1,AWNRGVNTEAF
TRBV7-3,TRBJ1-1,ASSLVLNTEAF
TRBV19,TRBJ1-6,ASSFFLPGGYSPLH
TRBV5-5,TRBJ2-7,ASRLGRSSYEQY
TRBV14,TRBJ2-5,ASSQGPGLAGGVQETQY
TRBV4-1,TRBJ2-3,ASSQERDSYTDTQY
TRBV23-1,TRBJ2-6,ASSQVQRDRAGANVLT
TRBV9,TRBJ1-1,ASSVVGGARTEAF
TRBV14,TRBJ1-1,ASSPPGTAMNTEAF
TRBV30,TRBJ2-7,AWSPDSRYEQY
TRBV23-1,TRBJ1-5,ASNNGGGPYSNQPQH
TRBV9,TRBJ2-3,ASSPGRASTDTQY
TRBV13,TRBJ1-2,ASSVGTAYGYT
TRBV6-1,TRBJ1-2,ASSDGGYT
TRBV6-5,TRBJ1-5,ASSYSRGSNQPQH
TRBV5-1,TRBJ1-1,ASKQENTEAF
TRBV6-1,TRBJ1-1,AIETNLNTEAF
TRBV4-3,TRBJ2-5,ASSQRLAGKETQY
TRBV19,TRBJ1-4,ASSIGSTNEKLF
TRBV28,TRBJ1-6,ASSLGAAISRNSPLH